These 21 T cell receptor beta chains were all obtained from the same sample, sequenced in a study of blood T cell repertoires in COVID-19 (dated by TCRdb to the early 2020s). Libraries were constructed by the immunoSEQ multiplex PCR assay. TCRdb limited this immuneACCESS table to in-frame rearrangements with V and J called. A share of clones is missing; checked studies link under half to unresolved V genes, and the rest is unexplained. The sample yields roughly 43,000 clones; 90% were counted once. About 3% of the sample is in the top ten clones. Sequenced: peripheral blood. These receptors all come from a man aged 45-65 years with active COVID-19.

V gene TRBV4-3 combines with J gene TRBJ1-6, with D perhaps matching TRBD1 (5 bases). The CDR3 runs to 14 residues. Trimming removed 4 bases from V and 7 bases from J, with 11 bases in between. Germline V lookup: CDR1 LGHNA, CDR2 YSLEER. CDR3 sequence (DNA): TGCGCCAGCAGCCCCCAGGGTGGGAATTCACCCCTCCACTTT. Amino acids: CASSPQGGNSPLHF.

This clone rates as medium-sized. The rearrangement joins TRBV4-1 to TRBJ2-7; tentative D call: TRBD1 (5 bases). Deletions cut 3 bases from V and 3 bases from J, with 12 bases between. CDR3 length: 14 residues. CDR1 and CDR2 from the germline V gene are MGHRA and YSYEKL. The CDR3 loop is CASSQGPDNYEQYF. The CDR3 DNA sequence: TGCGCCAGCAGCCAGGGGCCGGATAACTACGAGCAGTACTTC.

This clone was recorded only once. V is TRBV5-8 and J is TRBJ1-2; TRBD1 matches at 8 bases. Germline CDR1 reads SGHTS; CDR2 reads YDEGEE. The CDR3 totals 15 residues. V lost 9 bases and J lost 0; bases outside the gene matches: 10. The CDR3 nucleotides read TGTGCCACCCCGCAGGGGGCCTTAACTAACTATGGCTACACCTTC. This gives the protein CATPQGALTNYGYTF.

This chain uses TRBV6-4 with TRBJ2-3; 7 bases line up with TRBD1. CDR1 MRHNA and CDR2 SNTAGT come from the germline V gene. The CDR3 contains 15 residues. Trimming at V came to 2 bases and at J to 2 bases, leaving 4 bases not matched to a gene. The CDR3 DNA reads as TGTGCCAGCAGTGACGAGACAGGGAACACAGATACGCAGTATTTT. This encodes CASSDETGNTDTQYF.

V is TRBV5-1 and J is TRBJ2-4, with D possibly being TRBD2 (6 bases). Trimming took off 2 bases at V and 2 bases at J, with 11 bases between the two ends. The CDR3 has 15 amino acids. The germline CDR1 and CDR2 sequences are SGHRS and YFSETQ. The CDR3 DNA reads TGCGCCAGCAGCTTAGGAGGGGTAACCAAAAACATTCAGTACTTC. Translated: CASSLGGVTKNIQYF. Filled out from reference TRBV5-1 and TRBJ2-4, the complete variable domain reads KAGVTQTPRYLIKTRGQQVTLSCSPISGHRSVSWYQQTPGQGLQFLFEYFSETQRNKGNFPGRFSGRQFSNSRSEMNVSTLELGDSALYLCASSLGGVTKNIQYFGAGTRLSVL.

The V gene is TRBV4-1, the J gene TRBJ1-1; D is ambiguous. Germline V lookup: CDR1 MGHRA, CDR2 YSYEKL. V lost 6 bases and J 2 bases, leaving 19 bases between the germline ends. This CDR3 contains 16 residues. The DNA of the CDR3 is TGCGCCAGCAGGGCAAACCTTCTAACAGCCAACACTGAAGCTTTCTTT. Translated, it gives CASRANLLTANTEAFF.

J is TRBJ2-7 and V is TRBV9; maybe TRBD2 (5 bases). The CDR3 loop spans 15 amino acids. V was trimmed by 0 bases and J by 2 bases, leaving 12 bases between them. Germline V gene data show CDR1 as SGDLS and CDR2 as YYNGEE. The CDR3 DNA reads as TGTGCCAGCAGCGTAGCGGCGGGCCCGACCTACGAGCAGTACTTC. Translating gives CASSVAAGPTYEQYF.

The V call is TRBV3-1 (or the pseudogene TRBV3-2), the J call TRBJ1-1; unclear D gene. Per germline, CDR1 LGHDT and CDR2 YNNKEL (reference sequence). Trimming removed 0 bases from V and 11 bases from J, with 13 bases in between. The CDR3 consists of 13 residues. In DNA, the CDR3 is TGTGCCAGCAGCCAAGACGCAGGCTCCTTGGCTTTCTTT. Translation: CASSQDAGSLAFF.

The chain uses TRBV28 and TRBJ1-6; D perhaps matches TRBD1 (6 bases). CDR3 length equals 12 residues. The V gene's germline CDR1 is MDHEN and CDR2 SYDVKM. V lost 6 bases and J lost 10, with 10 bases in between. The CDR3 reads CASSYRESPLHF. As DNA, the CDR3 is TGTGCCAGCAGCTACAGGGAATCACCCCTCCACTTT.

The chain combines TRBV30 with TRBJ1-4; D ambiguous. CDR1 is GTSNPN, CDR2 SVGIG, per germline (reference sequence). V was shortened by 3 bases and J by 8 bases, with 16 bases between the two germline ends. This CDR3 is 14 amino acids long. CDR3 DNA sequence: TGTGCCTGGAGGGAGCGGGGTTTCGCAGAAAAACTGTTTTTT. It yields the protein CAWRERGFAEKLFF.

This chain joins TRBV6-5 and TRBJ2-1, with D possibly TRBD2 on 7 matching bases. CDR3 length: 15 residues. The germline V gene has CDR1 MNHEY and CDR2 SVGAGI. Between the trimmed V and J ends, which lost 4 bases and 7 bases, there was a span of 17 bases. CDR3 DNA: TGTGCCAGCAGTTTCCGGGGGGCCTTCAGTAATGAGCAGTTCTTC. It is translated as CASSFRGAFSNEQFF.

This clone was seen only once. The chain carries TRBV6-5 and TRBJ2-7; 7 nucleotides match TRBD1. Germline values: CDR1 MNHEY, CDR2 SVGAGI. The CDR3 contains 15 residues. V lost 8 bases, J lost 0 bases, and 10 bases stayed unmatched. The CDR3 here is CASQVWGQTSYEQYF. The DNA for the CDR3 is TGTGCCAGCCAGGTCTGGGGACAGACCTCCTACGAGCAGTACTTC.

The CDR3 sequence is CASSEDRVRNGELFF. CDR3 sequence (DNA): TGTGCCAGTAGTGAGGACAGGGTTCGGAACGGGGAGCTGTTTTTT. The rearrangement joins TRBV19 to TRBJ2-2; 8 bases map to TRBD1. This CDR3 has 15 residues. Germline trimming cut 5 bases from V and 7 bases from J; bases unmatched to any gene: 9. The germline V gene has CDR1 LNHDA and CDR2 SQIVND (reference sequence).

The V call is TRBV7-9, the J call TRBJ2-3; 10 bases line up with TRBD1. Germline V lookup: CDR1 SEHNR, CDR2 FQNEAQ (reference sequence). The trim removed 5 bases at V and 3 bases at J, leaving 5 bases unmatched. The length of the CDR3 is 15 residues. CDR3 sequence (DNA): TGTGCCAGCAGCCCAGGGACAGGGGTGACAGATACGCAGTATTTT. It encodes CASSPGTGVTDTQYF.

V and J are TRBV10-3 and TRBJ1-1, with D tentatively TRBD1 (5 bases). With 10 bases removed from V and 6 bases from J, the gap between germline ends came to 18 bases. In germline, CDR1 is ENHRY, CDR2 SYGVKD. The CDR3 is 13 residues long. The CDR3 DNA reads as TGTGCCAGCTTGGGGGAGGTTGGCGCTGAAGCTTTCTTT. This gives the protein CASLGEVGAEAFF.

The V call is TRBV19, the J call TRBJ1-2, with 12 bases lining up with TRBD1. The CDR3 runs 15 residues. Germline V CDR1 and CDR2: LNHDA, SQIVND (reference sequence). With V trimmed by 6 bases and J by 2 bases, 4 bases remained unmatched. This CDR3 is CASRPGTGGNYGYTF. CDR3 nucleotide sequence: TGTGCCAGTAGGCCCGGGACAGGGGGCAACTATGGCTACACCTTC.

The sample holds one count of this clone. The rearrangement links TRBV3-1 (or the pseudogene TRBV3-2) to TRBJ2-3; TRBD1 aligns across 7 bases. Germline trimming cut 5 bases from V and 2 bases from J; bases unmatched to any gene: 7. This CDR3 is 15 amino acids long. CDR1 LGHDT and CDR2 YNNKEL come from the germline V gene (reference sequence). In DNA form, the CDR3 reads TGTGCCAGCAGCGATCGGACAGGAGTCACAGATACGCAGTATTTT. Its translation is CASSDRTGVTDTQYF.

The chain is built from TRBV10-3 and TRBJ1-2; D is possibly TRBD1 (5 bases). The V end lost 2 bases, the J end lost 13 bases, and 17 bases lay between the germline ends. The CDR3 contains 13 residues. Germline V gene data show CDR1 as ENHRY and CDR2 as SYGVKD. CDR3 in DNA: TGTGCCATCAGTGAGGACTGGGGCAGGGCTCTCACCTTC. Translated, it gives CAISEDWGRALTF.

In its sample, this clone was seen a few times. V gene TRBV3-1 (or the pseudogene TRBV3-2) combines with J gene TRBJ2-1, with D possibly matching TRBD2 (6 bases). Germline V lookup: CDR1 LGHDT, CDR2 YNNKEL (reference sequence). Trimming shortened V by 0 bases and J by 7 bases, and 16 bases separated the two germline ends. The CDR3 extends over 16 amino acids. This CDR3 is CASSQDWLALGNEQFF. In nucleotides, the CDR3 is TGTGCCAGCAGCCAAGACTGGCTAGCGTTAGGGAATGAGCAGTTCTTC.

CDR3 in amino acids: CAISESLTGNQPQHF. CDR3 nucleotide sequence: TGTGCCATCAGTGAGTCGCTTACCGGGAATCAGCCCCAGCATTTT. The chain combines TRBV10-3 with TRBJ1-5; D call uncertain. This CDR3 is built from 15 residues. Per the germline V gene, CDR1 is ENHRY and CDR2 is SYGVKD. Trimming removed 0 bases from V and 4 bases from J, with 10 bases in between.

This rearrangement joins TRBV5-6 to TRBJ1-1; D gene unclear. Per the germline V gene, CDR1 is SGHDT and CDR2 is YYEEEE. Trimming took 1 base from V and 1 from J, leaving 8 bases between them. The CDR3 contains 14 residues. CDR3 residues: CASSLINRNTEAFF. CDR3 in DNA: TGTGCCAGCAGCTTGATCAATAGGAACACTGAAGCTTTCTTT. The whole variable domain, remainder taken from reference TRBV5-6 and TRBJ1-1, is DAGVTQSPTHLIKTRGQQVTLRCSPKSGHDTVSWYQQALGQGPQFIFQYYEEEERQRGNFPDRFSGHQFPNYSSELNVNALLLGDSALYLCASSLINRNTEAFFGQGTRLTVV.